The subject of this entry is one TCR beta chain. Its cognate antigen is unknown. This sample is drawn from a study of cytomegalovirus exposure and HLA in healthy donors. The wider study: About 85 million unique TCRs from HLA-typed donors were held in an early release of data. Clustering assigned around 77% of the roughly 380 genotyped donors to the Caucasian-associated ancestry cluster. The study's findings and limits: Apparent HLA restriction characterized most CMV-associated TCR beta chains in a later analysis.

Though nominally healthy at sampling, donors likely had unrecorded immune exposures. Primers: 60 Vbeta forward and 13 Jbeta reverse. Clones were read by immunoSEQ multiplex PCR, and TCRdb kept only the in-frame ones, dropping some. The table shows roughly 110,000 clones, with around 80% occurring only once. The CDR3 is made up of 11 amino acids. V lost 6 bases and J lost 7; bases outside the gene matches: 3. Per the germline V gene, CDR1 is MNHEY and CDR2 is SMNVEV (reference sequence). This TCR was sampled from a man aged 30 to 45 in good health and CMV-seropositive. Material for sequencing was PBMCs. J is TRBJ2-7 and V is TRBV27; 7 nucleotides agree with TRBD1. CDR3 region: CASSQGVEQYF. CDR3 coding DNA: TGTGCCAGCAGCCAGGGGGTTGAGCAGTACTTC.